The 32 T cell receptor beta chains below come from one sample, sequenced in a study of blood T cell repertoires in COVID-19. Clones were sequenced by immunoSEQ multiplex PCR, and TCRdb holds only the in-frame ones, with some missing. There are 180,000 or so clones in the sample; 80% occur only once, and about 15% lies in the top ten. The sequenced sample was PBMCs or T cells enriched from blood (not recorded which). The receptor source for this set is a man aged 60-69 years who had been exposed to COVID-19.

The chain uses TRBV10-2 and TRBJ2-1; TRBD2 matches 7 bases. Germline V gives CDR1 WSHSY, CDR2 SAAADI. V dropped 4 bases and J dropped 5; count of bases not matched to a gene: 5. CDR3 length: 14 residues. The CDR3 sequence: CASSASGAHNEQFF. The CDR3 DNA reads as TGCGCCAGCAGTGCTAGCGGCGCCCACAATGAGCAGTTCTTC.

This clone was seen a handful of times. The CDR3 spells CASSAGTGIQETQYF. The CDR3, as DNA: TGTGCCAGCAGCGCCGGGACAGGGATCCAAGAGACCCAGTACTTC. This rearrangement joins TRBV7-3 to TRBJ2-5, with TRBD1 matching 9 bases. With V trimmed by 5 bases and J by 1 base, 5 bases remained unmatched. The germline gives CDR1 SGHTA, CDR2 FQGTGA. The CDR3 has 15 amino acids.

The CDR3 here is CASSSDPGSHYGYTF. The CDR3 DNA reads TGTGCCAGCAGCTCTGATCCGGGGTCTCACTATGGCTACACCTTC. The genes are TRBV5-6 and TRBJ1-2; D not certain. Trimming cost V 3 bases and J 3 bases, with 15 bases left between them. Germline V gene lookup returns CDR1 SGHDT and CDR2 YYEEEE. This CDR3 region has 15 residues.

The gene calls are TRBV5-1 and TRBJ2-6; a weak D match, TRBD1 (5 bases). The CDR3 totals 18 residues. CDR1 is SGHRS and CDR2 is YFSETQ in the germline V gene. V gave up 10 bases and J gave up 0 bases, with 23 bases separating them. The CDR3 DNA reads TGCGCCTCCGCAGGGAAGGGGCGGCAGATCTCTGGGGCCAACGTCCTGACTTTC. Its translation is CASAGKGRQISGANVLTF.

This clone was counted between two and nine times. The V call is TRBV6-1, the J call TRBJ1-5; D might be TRBD1 (6 bases). The V end lost 0 bases, the J end lost 2 bases, and 20 bases lay between the germline ends. This CDR3 contains 19 residues. Germline assignment: CDR1 MNHNS and CDR2 SASEGT. The CDR3 here is CASSEALIGGPRGNQPQHF. The DNA for the CDR3 is TGTGCCAGCAGTGAAGCGCTTATCGGGGGGCCCAGGGGCAATCAGCCCCAGCATTTT.

The chain is built from TRBV12-3 or TRBV12-4 and TRBJ2-1, with D maybe TRBD2 (5 bases). V lost 7 bases to trimming and J lost 6 bases, with 7 bases between them. The CDR3 sequence is 11 residues long. The CDR3 spells CASTSGNEQFF. The CDR3 DNA is TGTGCCAGCACCAGCGGCAATGAGCAGTTCTTC.

This chain joins TRBV4-2 and TRBJ2-1; 7 bases align to TRBD2. With 0 bases clipped from V and 5 bases from J, the junction kept 7 bases outside the gene matches. Germline V gene lookup returns CDR1 LGHNA and CDR2 YNFKEQ. This CDR3 comprises 16 residues. The CDR3 DNA is TGTGCCAGCAGCCAAGAAGGGCTAGCGGATAACAATGAGCAGTTCTTC. It is translated as CASSQEGLADNNEQFF.

The chain has TRBV19 and TRBJ2-3, with D perhaps matching TRBD2 (5 bases). Germline V lookup: CDR1 LNHDA, CDR2 SQIVND (reference sequence). The germline V and J ends were trimmed by 3 bases and 6 bases, with 7 bases remaining between them. CDR3 size: 12 residues. CDR3 loop: CASSMTGDTQYF. The CDR3 nucleotides are TGTGCCAGTAGTATGACGGGGGATACGCAGTATTTT.

The gene calls are TRBV6-5 and TRBJ1-5; TRBD1 might be the D (6 bases). CDR1 is MNHEY, CDR2 SVGAGI, per germline. The CDR3 length is 14 residues. Trimming removed 10 bases from V and 3 bases from J, with 16 bases in between. The CDR3 DNA reads TGTGCCACCGATACACGGGGGGCCAATCAGCCCCAGCATTTT. As protein: CATDTRGANQPQHF.

This clone was counted a single time. The rearrangement uses TRBV6-6 and TRBJ2-1; 7 bases fit TRBD2. Germline V gene data show CDR1 as MNHNY and CDR2 as SVGAGI (reference sequence). There are 16 residues in the CDR3. J gave up 6 bases and V 6 bases, and 14 bases lay outside the gene matches. The CDR3 DNA follows: TGTGCCAGCAGCCATATTCGGGGGAGGGCCGGCAATGAGCAGTTCTTC. This sequence encodes CASSHIRGRAGNEQFF.

This clone has only a few counts. The rearrangement links TRBV27 to TRBJ1-2, with 7 bases that match TRBD1. Per the germline V gene, CDR1 is MNHEY and CDR2 is SMNVEV (reference sequence). CDR3 length: 13 residues. Trimming cost V 5 bases and J 4 bases; bases outside gene matches: 4. CDR3 sequence: CASSPGQTYGYTF. As DNA, the CDR3 is TGTGCCAGCAGTCCGGGACAGACCTATGGCTACACCTTC.

The V gene is TRBV19, the J gene TRBJ2-7, with 8 bases identical to TRBD1. CDR3 length: 14 residues. CDR1 is LNHDA and CDR2 is SQIVND in the germline V gene (reference sequence). After removal of 5 bases from V and 4 bases from J, the junction contained 7 bases not matched to a gene. CDR3 sequence reads: CASSHFDRGYEQYF. For the CDR3, the DNA is TGTGCCAGTAGTCATTTCGACAGGGGATACGAGCAGTACTTC. Complete variable domain (other parts from reference TRBV19 and TRBJ2-7): DGGITQSPKYLFRKEGQNVTLSCEQNLNHDAMYWYRQDPGQGLRLIYYSQIVNDFQKGDIAEGYSVSREKKESFPLTVTSAQKNPTAFYLCASSHFDRGYEQYFGPGTRLTVT.

The CDR3 DNA reads as TGCGCCAGCAGCGAAGGGACTAGCGGCTACAATGAGCAGTTCTTC. Encoded protein: CASSEGTSGYNEQFF. The V call is TRBV5-1, the J call TRBJ2-1, with TRBD2 identical over 11 bases. The CDR3 loop spans 15 amino acids. The germline V gene has CDR1 SGHRS and CDR2 YFSETQ. V was pared by 4 bases and J by 3 bases, with 3 bases of the junction left unmatched.

This clone came up once. J is TRBJ2-2 and V is TRBV7-9; weak D call: TRBD1 (5 bases). The CDR3 runs 13 residues. Germline values: CDR1 SEHNR, CDR2 FQNEAQ (reference sequence). V was clipped by 8 bases and J by 1 base, with 8 bases between them. CDR3 coding DNA: TGTGCCAGCCGGACACAGAACACCGGGGAGCTGTTTTTT. This gives the protein CASRTQNTGELFF.

This chain links TRBV7-9 with TRBJ1-1; TRBD1 might be the D (6 bases). The CDR3 runs 17 residues. Germline values: CDR1 SEHNR, CDR2 FQNEAQ (reference sequence). V was clipped by 5 bases and J by 8 bases, with 27 bases between them. The CDR3 bases are TGTGCCAGCAGCCGCCGAGGTGGGACACAGAGGGAGTCCGAAGCTTTCTTT. Amino acids: CASSRRGGTQRESEAFF.

The V and J genes are TRBV5-1 and TRBJ1-1; D possibly corresponds to TRBD1 (6 bases). Trimming pared 4 bases from V and 6 bases from J, leaving 13 bases between. CDR3 length equals 13 residues. The germline CDR1 and CDR2 sequences are SGHRS and YFSETQ. CDR3 amino acids: CASSPSNRAEAFF. The CDR3 DNA sequence: TGCGCCAGCAGCCCCTCAAACAGGGCTGAAGCTTTCTTT.

The chain links TRBV29-1 to TRBJ1-2, with a tentative D call TRBD1 (5 bases). There are 13 residues in the CDR3. Trimming removed 2 bases at V and 4 bases at J, with 11 bases between. CDR1 and CDR2 from the germline V gene are SQVTM and ANQGSEA. CDR3 nucleotide sequence: TGCAGCGTTGAAACGGGGGGGACCTATGGCTACACCTTC. Its translation: CSVETGGTYGYTF.

This clone was recorded once. The J gene is TRBJ1-1, the V gene TRBV30; a possible D gene is TRBD1 (5 bases). V lost 0 bases and J 4 bases, leaving 15 bases between the germline ends. Germline loops: CDR1 GTSNPN, CDR2 SVGIG (reference sequence). The CDR3 sequence is 15 residues long. CDR3 nucleotide sequence: TGTGCCTGGAGTGTATCGGCAGGGTCGCGCACTGAAGCTTTCTTT. It codes for CAWSVSAGSRTEAFF.

This chain joins TRBV3-1 (or the pseudogene TRBV3-2) and TRBJ2-3, with D maybe TRBD2 (5 bases). Germline loops: CDR1 LGHDT, CDR2 YNNKEL (reference sequence). Trimming cost V 4 bases and J 1 base, with 15 bases left between them. This CDR3 region has 16 residues. The CDR3 bases are TGTGCCAGCAGCCTGTCGGGGAACGACGGCACAGATACGCAGTATTTT. Protein sequence: CASSLSGNDGTDTQYF.

This chain connects TRBV7-9 to TRBJ1-1; D remains unclear. The CDR3 is 13 residues long. The germline gives CDR1 SEHNR, CDR2 FQNEAQ (reference sequence). Trimming took off 5 bases at V and 7 bases at J, with 14 bases between the two ends. The DNA for the CDR3 is TGTGCCAGCAGCGAGCAACCTCACGGTGAAGCTTTCTTT. Protein product: CASSEQPHGEAFF. The whole variable domain, remainder taken from reference TRBV7-9 and TRBJ1-1, is DTGVSQNPRHKITKRGQNVTFRCDPISEHNRLYWYRQTLGQGPEFLTYFQNEAQLEKSRLLSDRFSAERPKGSFSTLEIQRTEQGDSAMYLCASSEQPHGEAFFGQGTRLTVV.

This clone was detected many times. The chain combines TRBV19 with TRBJ1-1; D perhaps matches TRBD1 (6 bases). In germline, CDR1 is LNHDA, CDR2 SQIVND (reference sequence). This CDR3 region has 15 residues. Trimming pared 2 bases from V and 5 bases from J, leaving 15 bases between. The CDR3: CASSIMKGRGTEAFF. The CDR3, as DNA: TGTGCCAGTAGTATAATGAAGGGGAGGGGGACTGAAGCTTTCTTT.

V is TRBV5-1 and J is TRBJ1-5; maybe TRBD1 (5 bases). The CDR3 runs to 13 residues. CDR1 and CDR2 from the germline V gene are SGHRS and YFSETQ. Deletions cut 3 bases from V and 6 bases from J, with 10 bases between. The CDR3 coding sequence is TGCGCCAGCAGCTCCGGGGGAGCTCAGCCCCAGCATTTT. Residues: CASSSGGAQPQHF.

This clone was seen a handful of times. CDR3 region: CASSNADRTDTQYF. The CDR3 bases are TGTGCCAGCAGTAATGCGGATCGCACAGATACGCAGTATTTT. The chain joins TRBV27 to TRBJ2-3; D call uncertain. Trimming took 5 bases from V and 1 from J, leaving 10 bases between them. The CDR3 covers 14 residues. Germline V gene data show CDR1 as MNHEY and CDR2 as SMNVEV (reference sequence).

This sequence joins TRBV19 and TRBJ2-2, with D perhaps TRBD1 (6 bases). Trimming stripped 9 bases from V and 0 bases from J, with 8 bases between. This CDR3 is 13 amino acids long. Per germline, CDR1 LNHDA and CDR2 SQIVND (reference sequence). CDR3 sequence: CARWTANTGELFF. The CDR3 coding sequence is TGTGCCAGATGGACAGCGAACACCGGGGAGCTGTTTTTT.

The chain recombines TRBV9 with TRBJ2-5; 10 bases match TRBD2. Unmatched junction bases numbered 5, after V lost 4 bases and J lost 5 bases. This CDR3 has 14 residues. Per germline, CDR1 SGDLS and CDR2 YYNGEE. CDR3 region: CASSLGLALETQYF. CDR3 nucleotides: TGTGCCAGCAGCTTGGGACTAGCGCTGGAGACCCAGTACTTC.

This clone was counted once. The V gene is TRBV27, the J gene TRBJ1-1, with a tentative D call TRBD1 (6 bases). Trimming pared 5 bases from V and 0 bases from J, leaving 13 bases between. Per germline, CDR1 MNHEY and CDR2 SMNVEV (reference sequence). The CDR3 length is 15 residues. This CDR3 is CASSPTGPMNTEAFF. Here the CDR3 DNA reads TGTGCCAGCAGTCCCACAGGGCCTATGAACACTGAAGCTTTCTTT.

This chain connects TRBV19 to TRBJ1-1; maybe TRBD1 (5 bases). The CDR3 is made up of 16 amino acids. Trimming took off 6 bases at V and 1 base at J, with 18 bases between the two ends. The germline V gene encodes CDR1 LNHDA and CDR2 SQIVND (reference sequence). CDR3 protein: CASSSHLQGRNTEAFF. The CDR3 region has the DNA TGTGCCAGTAGCAGCCACCTCCAGGGCAGGAACACTGAAGCTTTCTTT. Drawing the rest from reference TRBV19 and TRBJ1-1, the complete variable domain is DGGITQSPKYLFRKEGQNVTLSCEQNLNHDAMYWYRQDPGQGLRLIYYSQIVNDFQKGDIAEGYSVSREKKESFPLTVTSAQKNPTAFYLCASSSHLQGRNTEAFFGQGTRLTVV.

The chain employs TRBV3-1 (or the pseudogene TRBV3-2) and TRBJ2-7; 9 bases are shared with TRBD2. CDR3 length: 16 amino acids. Germline V lookup: CDR1 LGHDT, CDR2 YNNKEL (reference sequence). V trimming: 0 bases; J trimming: 3 bases; junction bases outside the gene matches: 6. The CDR3 loop is CASSQDLLAGRYEQYF. DNA for the CDR3: TGTGCCAGCAGCCAAGATTTGCTAGCGGGACGCTACGAGCAGTACTTC.

The genes are TRBV5-6 and TRBJ2-7; D unresolved. The CDR3 extends over 16 amino acids. Trimming took 4 bases from V and 3 from J, leaving 20 bases between them. Germline CDR1 and CDR2: SGHDT and YYEEEE. CDR3 loop: CASSEVGQAKLYEQYF. The CDR3 DNA sequence: TGTGCCAGCAGCGAAGTGGGCCAGGCTAAGCTCTACGAGCAGTACTTC.

V usage is TRBV2 and J usage is TRBJ2-7; D is possibly TRBD1 (6 bases). Germline V CDR1 and CDR2: SNHLY, FYNNEI. V lost 7 bases and J 5 bases, leaving 15 bases between the germline ends. This CDR3 contains 13 residues. The CDR3 DNA reads as TGTGCCAGCACTCTATCTGGGGGCCACGAGCAGTACTTC. It is translated as CASTLSGGHEQYF.

This chain links TRBV5-1 with TRBJ2-2; 8 bases line up with TRBD2. Germline V gene sequence: CDR1 SGHRS, CDR2 YFSETQ. The CDR3 runs to 16 residues. V was clipped by 3 bases and J by 6 bases; unmatched bases: 10. This CDR3 is CASSSGGGPPPGELFF. The CDR3 DNA sequence: TGCGCCAGCAGCTCGGGGGGGGGCCCCCCTCCCGGGGAGCTGTTTTTT. Together with reference TRBV5-1 and TRBJ2-2, the CDR3 gives the full variable domain: KAGVTQTPRYLIKTRGQQVTLSCSPISGHRSVSWYQQTPGQGLQFLFEYFSETQRNKGNFPGRFSGRQFSNSRSEMNVSTLELGDSALYLCASSSGGGPPPGELFFGEGSRLTVL.

The CDR3, as DNA: TGTGCCAGCAGTTTGAACAGGGGGCCTTTCGAGCAGTACTTC. This codes for CASSLNRGPFEQYF. The chain is built from TRBV6-2 or TRBV6-3 and TRBJ2-7; 9 bases are shared with TRBD1. Unmatched junction bases numbered 7, after V lost 4 bases and J lost 6 bases. Per the germline V gene, CDR1 is MNHEY and CDR2 is SVGEGT. This CDR3 has 14 amino acids.